Sequencing of this T cell receptor beta chain was carried out in a study of T-cell reconstitution after alpha-beta-depleted transplantation in children. This CDR3 is 14 amino acids long. The J segment lost 4 bases and the V segment lost 7 bases, leaving 10 bases of the junction unmatched. Germline-derived CDR1 and CDR2 are WSHSY and SAAADI. Unique molecular identifiers were used to barcode this TCRbeta library. TCRdb independently ran MiXCR on the PCR reads; one entry per CDR3 protein. The sample holds some 550,000 distinct CDR3 sequences, approximately 20% seen once. This TCR came from a human donor who donated a stem cell graft to a child with acute lymphoblastic leukemia. Source: PBMCs from the stem cell graft donor, taken from the stem cell graft. J is TRBJ2-7 and V is TRBV10-2; TRBD1 matches at 7 bases. The CDR3 spells CASNEGANPYEQYF. For the CDR3, the DNA is TGCGCCAGCAACGAGGGGGCAAATCCTTACGAGCAGTACTTC.